This T cell receptor (beta chain) was found in a study of cytomegalovirus exposure and HLA in healthy donors. Findings and limits, study-wide: Some V segments, including TRBV6-2 and TRBV6-3, were excluded as indistinguishable. Investigators reported 150 to 200 TCR beta chains as tied to cytomegalovirus. Reportedly, a later analysis found an Asian-associated ancestry cluster had fewer N-insertions than the approximately 700-donor mean. A prior analysis recorded that most TCR beta V segments were productive about 90% or about 30% of the time.

The PCR made use of 60 Vbeta and 13 Jbeta primers. Some clones are missing from TCRdb's copy, which holds only in-frame ones; the method was immunoSEQ multiplex PCR. The sample lists approximately 150,000 clones, about 66% occurring once. Germline loops: CDR1 ENHRY, CDR2 SYGVKD. This CDR3 has 15 residues. J was trimmed by 5 bases and V by 2 bases; bases with no gene match: 2. About this clone: Its antigen is unknown.

Sequencing used PBMCs. This chain joins TRBV10-3 and TRBJ2-2, with 10 positions matching TRBD1. This TCR was recovered from a male donor in good health and CMV-seronegative. The CDR3 spells CAISEPGQGTGELFF. The CDR3 region has the DNA TGTGCCATCAGTGAGCCGGGACAGGGGACCGGGGAGCTGTTTTTT.